The 27 T cell receptor beta chains below were found in one sample sequenced in a study of vaccination and CD4 T cells after COVID-19. This sample's treatment: roughly 10-day PBMC culture with coronavirus spike peptide pools or control peptides (ViraFEST assay). The antigens of these receptors remain unknown. An Oncomine TCR Beta short-read assay was used to sequence the DNA from cultured CD4+ T cells. From the PCR reads, TCRdb called clonotypes with MiXCR, one entry per CDR3 protein. Of under 25,000 distinct CDR3 sequences listed, about 44% are singletons. The material sequenced was CD4+ T cells from blood, cultured in vitro, taken before SARS-CoV-2 vaccination. Receptor source: a human donor who had recovered from COVID-19.

V gene TRBV11-2 combines with J gene TRBJ1-1; D remains ambiguous. V was clipped by 5 bases and J by 0 bases, with 13 bases between them. CDR3 length equals 15 residues. From germline, CDR1 is SGHAT and CDR2 FQNNGV. The CDR3 here is CASSVVPPMNTEAFF. The CDR3 DNA reads as TGTGCCAGCAGCGTAGTACCCCCCATGAACACTGAAGCTTTCTTT.

This chain connects TRBV20-1 to TRBJ1-5; D unclear. Germline loops: CDR1 DFQATT, CDR2 SNEGSKA (reference sequence). The CDR3 length is 13 residues. The ends were cut back, 0 bases at V and 4 bases at J, with 7 bases in the middle. The DNA of the CDR3 is TGCAGTGCTAGAGAGACGGATAATCAGCCCCAGCATTTT. It encodes CSARETDNQPQHF.

The chain employs TRBV30 and TRBJ1-1; maybe TRBD1 (6 bases). Germline loops: CDR1 GTSNPN, CDR2 SVGIG (reference sequence). The V gene lost 4 bases and the J gene lost 4 bases, with 10 bases spanning the gap. The CDR3 spans 12 residues. DNA of the CDR3: TGTGCCTGGACCAGGGGCCCCACTGAAGCTTTCTTT. This gives the protein CAWTRGPTEAFF.

This clonotype was counted between two and nine times. The chain couples TRBV11-2 to TRBJ2-5; TRBD2 might be the D (5 bases). The CDR3 is 12 amino acids. The germline CDR1 and CDR2 sequences are SGHAT and FQNNGV. V lost 4 bases and J 5 bases, leaving 8 bases between the germline ends. The CDR3 DNA sequence: TGTGCCAGCAGCTCCCGAGGGGAGACCCAGTACTTC. It encodes CASSSRGETQYF.

The rearrangement uses TRBV20-1 and TRBJ2-3; 13 bases map to TRBD2. The CDR3 covers 16 residues. Germline V gene sequence: CDR1 DFQATT, CDR2 SNEGSKA (reference sequence). V dropped 1 base and J dropped 8; count of bases not matched to a gene: 9. The CDR3 spells CSARGRTSGSPRTQYF. Here the CDR3 DNA reads TGCAGTGCTAGAGGTCGGACTAGCGGGAGTCCCCGTACGCAGTATTTT.

The V call is TRBV20-1, the J call TRBJ2-5; possibly TRBD1 for D (6 bases). The V end lost 0 bases, the J end lost 2 bases, and 13 bases lay between the germline ends. This CDR3 has 15 residues. CDR1 and CDR2 (germline): DFQATT, SNEGSKA (reference sequence). CDR3 nucleotide sequence: TGCAGTGCTAGAGATTTTCGGACAGAACAAGAGACCCAGTACTTC. Translating gives CSARDFRTEQETQYF.

V usage is TRBV7-2 and J usage is TRBJ1-6; TRBD1 might be the D (6 bases). V was shortened by 1 base and J by 9 bases, with 10 bases between the two germline ends. This CDR3 is built from 14 residues. In germline, CDR1 is SGHTA, CDR2 FQGNSA. CDR3 protein: CASSLGTVGSPLHF. The CDR3 DNA reads as TGTGCCAGCAGCTTAGGGACAGTGGGTTCACCCCTCCACTTT.

This sequence joins TRBV20-1 and TRBJ1-3; D not certain. V shed 3 bases and J shed 9 bases, with 9 bases lying between them. Germline CDR1 and CDR2: DFQATT and SNEGSKA (reference sequence). CDR3 length: 11 amino acids. The CDR3 loop reads CSASSPSTIYF. The CDR3 region has the DNA TGCAGTGCTAGTTCTCCCAGCACCATATATTTT.

The gene calls are TRBV6-2 or TRBV6-3 and TRBJ2-1, with 7 bases matching TRBD2. The CDR3 has 13 amino acids. Per the germline V gene, CDR1 is MNHEY and CDR2 is SVGEGT. Losses at the gene ends were 4 bases for V and 8 bases for J; bases not matched to a gene: 5. CDR3 DNA: TGTGCCAGCAGTTCCGGACTAGTCTATGAGCAGTTCTTC. It specifies CASSSGLVYEQFF.

The chain has TRBV20-1 and TRBJ2-5; 11 positions agree with TRBD2. Trimming at V came to 2 bases and at J to 9 bases, leaving 14 bases not matched to a gene. Germline CDR1 reads DFQATT; CDR2 reads SNEGSKA (reference sequence). The CDR3 consists of 16 residues. CDR3 in DNA: TGCAGTGCTAGACCTCCACTAGCGGGGGTCTACCGTCCCCAGTACTTC. Amino acids: CSARPPLAGVYRPQYF.

The chain uses TRBV19 and TRBJ2-3; tentative D call: TRBD1 (6 bases). The germline V gene encodes CDR1 LNHDA and CDR2 SQIVND (reference sequence). The V end lost 6 bases, the J end lost 3 bases, and 13 bases lay between the germline ends. This CDR3 has 14 amino acids. CDR3 sequence (DNA): TGTGCCAGTAGCAAGGGACACCTTACAGATACGCAGTATTTT. Translating it yields CASSKGHLTDTQYF.

The V gene is TRBV27, the J gene TRBJ1-1; D unresolved. V dropped 2 bases and J dropped 5 bases, with 9 bases sitting between them. The germline CDR1 and CDR2 sequences are MNHEY and SMNVEV (reference sequence). The CDR3 has 13 amino acids. The CDR3 DNA reads TGTGCCAGCAGTTTAAGTTTGGGAACTGAAGCTTTCTTT. Translation gives CASSLSLGTEAFF.

The rearrangement links TRBV6-1 to TRBJ1-6; no reliable D call. The CDR3 consists of 14 residues. The germline V gene has CDR1 MNHNS and CDR2 SASEGT. The germline V and J ends were trimmed by 6 bases and 4 bases, with 10 bases remaining between them. The CDR3 protein is CASSGGEYNSPLHF. The CDR3 region has the DNA TGTGCCAGCAGCGGTGGGGAGTATAATTCACCCCTCCACTTT.

The chain is built from TRBV11-3 and TRBJ2-5; no clear D. Between the trimmed V and J ends, which lost 6 bases and 5 bases, there was a span of 7 bases. The germline V gene encodes CDR1 SGHNT and CDR2 YENEEA. The CDR3 loop spans 11 amino acids. The CDR3 is CASSVGETQYF. Written as DNA, the CDR3 is TGTGCCAGCAGTGTCGGGGAGACCCAGTACTTC.

Worth noting for this clonotype: Sequence at one end of the junction differs from germline and may be a read error. CDR3 region: CANSATRRGPRGTDTQYF. CDR3 DNA sequence: TGTGCCAACAGTGCAACTAGGAGGGGGCCACGGGGCACAGATACGCAGTATTTT. This rearrangement joins TRBV28 to TRBJ2-3, with TRBD1 as a possible D gene (7 bases). CDR1 MDHEN and CDR2 SYDVKM come from the germline V gene. The CDR3 spans 18 residues. Full variable domain (outside the CDR3, taken from reference TRBV28 and TRBJ2-3): DVKVTQSSRYLVKRTGEKVFLECVQDMDHENMFWYRQDPGLGLRLIYFSYDVKMKEKGDIPEGYSVSREKKERFSLILESASTNQTSMYLCANSATRRGPRGTDTQYFGPGTRLTVL.

The chain couples TRBV19 to TRBJ2-2; 7 bases line up with TRBD1. Germline CDR1 reads LNHDA; CDR2 reads SQIVND (reference sequence). V was pared by 7 bases and J by 3 bases, with 5 bases of the junction left unmatched. There are 14 residues in the CDR3. CDR3 bases: TGTGCCAGTAACAGGGGACGGGACACCGGGGAGCTGTTTTTT. The encoded protein is CASNRGRDTGELFF.

This clonotype occurred a few times. The V call is TRBV19, the J call TRBJ1-2, with a weak D call TRBD1 (5 bases). V lost 6 bases to trimming and J lost 8 bases, with 13 bases between them. The CDR3 covers 12 residues. Germline V CDR1 and CDR2: LNHDA, SQIVND (reference sequence). The CDR3 coding sequence is TGTGCCAGTAGGGGACTGCTTCAGGGCTACACCTTC. Translating it yields CASRGLLQGYTF.

The chain combines TRBV6-1 with TRBJ1-5; unclear D gene. V lost 0 bases and J lost 3, with 6 bases in between. The CDR3 is 14 amino acids. CDR1 and CDR2 from the germline V gene are MNHNS and SASEGT. In nucleotides, the CDR3 is TGTGCCAGCAGTGAAGCGGGGTCCAATCAGCCCCAGCATTTT. Amino acids: CASSEAGSNQPQHF.

The genes are TRBV5-5 and TRBJ2-1; D is uncertain. The CDR3 is made up of 15 amino acids. V lost 4 bases and J 0 bases, leaving 11 bases between the germline ends. The germline V gene has CDR1 SGHKS and CDR2 YYEKEE (reference sequence). The CDR3 region is CASSRTTLSYNEQFF. The DNA for the CDR3 is TGTGCCAGCAGCCGGACCACACTCTCCTACAATGAGCAGTTCTTC.

This chain joins TRBV6-1 and TRBJ1-5; perhaps TRBD1 as D (5 bases). The CDR3 covers 15 residues. V shed 4 bases and J shed 7 bases, with 17 bases lying between them. Germline CDR1 is MNHNS and CDR2 is SASEGT. CDR3 in DNA: TGTGCCAGCAGTGGGACTCGGGACCCTCAGCAGCCCCAGCATTTT. Protein: CASSGTRDPQQPQHF.

In this sample, this clonotype turned up once. The chain joins TRBV18 to TRBJ2-5; D call uncertain. Germline V CDR1 and CDR2: KGHSH, LQKENI. Deletions cut 3 bases from V and 2 bases from J, with 13 bases between. CDR3 length equals 15 residues. For the CDR3, the DNA is TGTGCCAGCTCACCCATGAGGAGTGCACAAGAGACCCAGTACTTC. Its translation is CASSPMRSAQETQYF.

In DNA, the CDR3 is TGTGCCAGCAGTTACAGACTGAGGGCTACCGGGGAGCTGTTTTTT. This sequence encodes CASSYRLRATGELFF. The chain is built from TRBV6-5 and TRBJ2-2; a weak D match, TRBD2 (5 bases). CDR1 and CDR2 (germline): MNHEY, SVGAGI. Trimming stripped 2 bases from V and 5 bases from J, with 12 bases between. The CDR3 loop spans 15 amino acids.

The chain combines TRBV20-1 with TRBJ1-5; 9 positions match TRBD1. The ends lost 6 bases at V and 6 bases at J; junction bases unmatched: 15. This CDR3 contains 16 residues. Germline CDR1 and CDR2: DFQATT and SNEGSKA (reference sequence). In nucleotides, the CDR3 is TGCAGTGCCGAAGGGCGGGACAGGGTATTTGGTCAGCCCCAGCATTTT. Translation: CSAEGRDRVFGQPQHF.

The rearrangement links TRBV18 to TRBJ2-3; 11 bases map to TRBD2. Trimming took 2 bases from V and 2 from J; bases not matched to a gene: 6. The CDR3 contains 17 residues. Germline values: CDR1 KGHSH, CDR2 LQKENI. This CDR3 reads CASSPETSGTHTDTQYF. For the CDR3, the DNA is TGTGCCAGCTCACCAGAGACTAGCGGGACGCACACAGATACGCAGTATTTT.

This rearrangement joins TRBV28 to TRBJ2-1, with 11 bases identical to TRBD1. This CDR3 is 15 amino acids long. Germline V lookup: CDR1 MDHEN, CDR2 SYDVKM. Trimming removed 3 bases from V and 7 bases from J; junction bases left unmatched: 5. The CDR3 here is CASSFGDRGRNEQFF. For the CDR3, the DNA is TGTGCCAGCAGTTTCGGGGACAGGGGGAGGAATGAGCAGTTCTTC.

The rearrangement joins TRBV5-1 to TRBJ2-7; 7 nucleotides align to TRBD1. The CDR3 runs 14 residues. Germline V gene data show CDR1 as SGHRS and CDR2 as YFSETQ. Trimming at V came to 4 bases and at J to 5 bases, leaving 9 bases not matched to a gene. This CDR3 reads CASSPGQYSHEQYF. The CDR3 DNA reads TGCGCCAGCAGCCCGGGACAGTATTCCCACGAGCAGTACTTC.

The chain combines TRBV7-9 with TRBJ2-3, with D possibly TRBD1 on 5 matching bases. V lost 0 bases, J lost 4 bases, and 11 bases lay in between. CDR3 length: 15 residues. Germline V lookup: CDR1 SEHNR, CDR2 FQNEAQ (reference sequence). The chain's CDR3 is CASSLAGLGADTQYF. The CDR3 bases are TGTGCCAGCAGCTTAGCGGGTTTAGGGGCAGATACGCAGTATTTT.